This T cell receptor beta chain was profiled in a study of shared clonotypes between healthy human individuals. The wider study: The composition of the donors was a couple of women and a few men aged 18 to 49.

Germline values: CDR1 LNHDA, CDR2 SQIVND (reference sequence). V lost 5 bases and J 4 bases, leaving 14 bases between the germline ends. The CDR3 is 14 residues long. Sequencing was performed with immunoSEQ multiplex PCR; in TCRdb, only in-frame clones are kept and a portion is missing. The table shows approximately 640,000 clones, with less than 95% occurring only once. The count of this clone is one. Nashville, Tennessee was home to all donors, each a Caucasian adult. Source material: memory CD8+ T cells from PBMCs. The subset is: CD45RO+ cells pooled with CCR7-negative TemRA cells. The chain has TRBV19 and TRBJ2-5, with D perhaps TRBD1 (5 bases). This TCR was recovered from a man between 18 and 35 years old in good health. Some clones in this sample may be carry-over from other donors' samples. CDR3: CASSWGPSGETQYF. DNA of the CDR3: TGTGCCAGTAGTTGGGGCCCCTCTGGAGAGACCCAGTACTTC.